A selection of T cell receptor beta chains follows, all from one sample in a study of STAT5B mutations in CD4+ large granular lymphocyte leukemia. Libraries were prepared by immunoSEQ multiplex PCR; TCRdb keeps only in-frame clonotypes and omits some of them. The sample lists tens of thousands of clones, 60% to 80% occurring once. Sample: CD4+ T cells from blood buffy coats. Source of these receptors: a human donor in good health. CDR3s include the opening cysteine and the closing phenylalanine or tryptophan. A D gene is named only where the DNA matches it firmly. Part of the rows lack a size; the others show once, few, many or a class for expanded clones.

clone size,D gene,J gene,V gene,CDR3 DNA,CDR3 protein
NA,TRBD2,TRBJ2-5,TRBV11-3,TGTGCCAGCAGCTTAGCGGGAGGGCCAGGTTCGACCCAGTACTTC,CASSLAGGPGSTQYF
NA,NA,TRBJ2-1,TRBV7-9,TGTGCCAGCAGCCCTGGGTTGGGCGCTGGGCTATATGAGCAGTTCTTC,CASSPGLGAGLYEQFF
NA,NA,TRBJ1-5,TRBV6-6,TGTGCCAGCAGAGGGGCGCGGAATCAGCCCCAGCATTTT,CASRGARNQPQHF
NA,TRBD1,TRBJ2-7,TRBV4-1,TGCGCCAGCAGACCGATTCGTGGACAGGGGGGCGAGCAGTACTTC,CASRPIRGQGGEQYF
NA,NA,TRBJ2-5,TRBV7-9,TGTGCCAGCAGCTTTTTGGAGACCCAGTACTTC,CASSFLETQYF
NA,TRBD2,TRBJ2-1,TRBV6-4,TGTGCCAGCAGTGGAGCGGGAGGTTCATACAATGAGCAGTTCTTC,CASSGAGGSYNEQFF
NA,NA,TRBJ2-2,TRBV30,TGTGCCTGGCCCGGGACATCTAACACCGGGGAGCTGTTTTTT,CAWPGTSNTGELFF
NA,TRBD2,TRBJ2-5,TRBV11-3,TGTGCCAGCAGCCCGAGGACTAGCGGGAGTTCGGAGACCCAGTACTTC,CASSPRTSGSSETQYF
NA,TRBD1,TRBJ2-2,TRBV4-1,TGCGCCAGCAGCCAACGGACAGGGATCGCCGGGGAGCTGTTTTTT,CASSQRTGIAGELFF
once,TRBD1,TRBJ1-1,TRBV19,TGTGCCAGTAGTATAGATCGGTGGAGGACAGGGGTGTGGACTGAAGCTTTCTTT,CASSIDRWRTGVWTEAFF
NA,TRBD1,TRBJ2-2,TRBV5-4,TGTGCCAGCCGCACAGGGGCGAACACCGGGGAGCTGTTTTTT,CASRTGANTGELFF
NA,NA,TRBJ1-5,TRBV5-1,TGCGCCAGCAGCTTGGACAGTTTGAATCAGCCCCAGCATTTT,CASSLDSLNQPQHF
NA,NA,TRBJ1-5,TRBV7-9,TGTGCCAGCAGCTGGACAGCAGATCAGCCCCAGCATTTT,CASSWTADQPQHF
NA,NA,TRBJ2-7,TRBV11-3,TGTGCCAGCAGCTTTCGACAGGTGACGGGAGAGCAGTACTTC,CASSFRQVTGEQYF
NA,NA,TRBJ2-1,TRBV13,TGTGCCAGCAGCTTTAAAGCCTCTAGGACGACGTCCTACAATGAGCAGTTCTTC,CASSFKASRTTSYNEQFF
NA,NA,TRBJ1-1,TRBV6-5,TGTGCCAGCAGCCCTGGGGGTGAAGCTTTCTTT,CASSPGGEAFF
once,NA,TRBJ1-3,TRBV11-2,TGTGCCAGCAGCTCGACACGGCACGGAAACACCATATATTTT,CASSSTRHGNTIYF
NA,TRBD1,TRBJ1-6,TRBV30,TGTGCCTGTACGGGACAGGGGGGATCACCCCTCCACTTT,CACTGQGGSPLHF
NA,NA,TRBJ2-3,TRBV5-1,TGCGCCAGCCGAACAGGGGAGGGAGGCAAAGATACGCAGTATTTT,CASRTGEGGKDTQYF
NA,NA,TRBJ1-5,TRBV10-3,TGTGCCATCAGTGACCTCGAACGGGGGGCCCAGCATTTT,CAISDLERGAQHF
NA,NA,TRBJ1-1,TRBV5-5,TGTGCCAGCAGCCCCAAGTCTGAAGCTTTCTTT,CASSPKSEAFF
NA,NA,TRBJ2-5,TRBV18,TGTGCCAGCTCACCACCGACTCTTGAGACCCAGTACTTC,CASSPPTLETQYF
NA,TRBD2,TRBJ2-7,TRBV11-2,TGTGCCAGCAGCTTAGTGGGGACTAGGCCGGGGGAGCAGTACTTC,CASSLVGTRPGEQYF
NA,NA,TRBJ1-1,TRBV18,TGTGCCAGCTCACCACGGGACTCCTTCGCGAACACTGAAGCTTTCTTT,CASSPRDSFANTEAFF
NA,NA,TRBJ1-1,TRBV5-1,TGCGCCAGCGGGCCCGCAGGGCGTTCCGCACAAGCTTTCTTT,CASGPAGRSAQAFF
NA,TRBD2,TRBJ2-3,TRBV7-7,TGTGCTAGCAGCGTGGGGACTACTAGCACAGATACGCAGTATTTT,CASSVGTTSTDTQYF
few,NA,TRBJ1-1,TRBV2,TGTGCCAGCAGTGAAGTATTGAACACTGAAGCTTTCTTT,CASSEVLNTEAFF
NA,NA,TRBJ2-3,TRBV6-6,TGTGCCAGCAGTTACATGGGGCGAGGGAATACGCAGTATTTT,CASSYMGRGNTQYF
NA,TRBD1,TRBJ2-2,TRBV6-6,TGTGCCAGCAGTTACTCGATACAGGGGTTAGCCGGGGAGCTGTTTTTT,CASSYSIQGLAGELFF
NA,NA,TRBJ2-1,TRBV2,TGTGCCAGCAGTGAACTGAGCAATGAGCAGTTCTTC,CASSELSNEQFF
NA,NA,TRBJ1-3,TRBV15,TGTGCCACCAGCACCGCGGGAACTGGAAACACCATATATTTT,CATSTAGTGNTIYF
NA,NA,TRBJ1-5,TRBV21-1,TGTGCCAGCGGGGGGAACCCGGGACAGGGGAAAGAAAATCAGCCCCAGCATTTT,CASGGNPGQGKENQPQHF
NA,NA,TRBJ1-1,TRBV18,TGTGCCAGCTCATCACAGGGCACGAACACTGAAGCTTTCTTT,CASSSQGTNTEAFF
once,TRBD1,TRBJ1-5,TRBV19,TGTGCCAGTAGTCAGGGGGGGGTCGTGAATCAGCCCCAGCATTTT,CASSQGGVVNQPQHF
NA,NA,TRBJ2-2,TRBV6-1,TGTGCCAGCAGGTCATGGGGGTCCGGGGAGCTGTTTTTT,CASRSWGSGELFF
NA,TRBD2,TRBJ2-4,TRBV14,TGTGCCAGCAGGGCGGGGGGCTTTGGCATTCAGTACTTC,CASRAGGFGIQYF
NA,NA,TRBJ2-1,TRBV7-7,TGTGCCAGCAGCCCTGGCATAGGCGCAAGTGAGCAGTTCTTC,CASSPGIGASEQFF
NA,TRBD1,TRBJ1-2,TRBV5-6,TGTGCCAGCAGCGGGACAGGGCGCTATGGCTACACCTTC,CASSGTGRYGYTF
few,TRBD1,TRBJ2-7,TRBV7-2,TGTGCCAGCAGCTTAGGAGGGGGGACAGGGATCGTCGAGCAGTACTTC,CASSLGGGTGIVEQYF
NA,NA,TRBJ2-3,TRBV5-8,TGTGCCAGCAGCCCTCTTCTGAGAGCGGAAGGAGATACGCAGTATTTT,CASSPLLRAEGDTQYF
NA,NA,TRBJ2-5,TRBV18,TGTGCCAGCTCATACCGGGAGTCTTCCAGAGAGACCCAGTACTTC,CASSYRESSRETQYF
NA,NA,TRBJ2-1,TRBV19,TGTGCCAGTACCGCAGGGGCTGGCTACAATGAGCAGTTCTTC,CASTAGAGYNEQFF
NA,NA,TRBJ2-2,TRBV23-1,TGCGCCAGCAGTCCTACAGGCGGGGAGCTGTTTTTT,CASSPTGGELFF
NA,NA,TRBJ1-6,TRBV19,TGTGCCAGTAGTATAAGTGGATATAATTCACCCCTCCACTTT,CASSISGYNSPLHF
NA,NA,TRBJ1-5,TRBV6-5,TGTGCCAGCAGTGGGACATCAAATCAGCCCCAGCATTTT,CASSGTSNQPQHF
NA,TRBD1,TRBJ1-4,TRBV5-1,TGCGCCAGCAGCTGGGGGACAGCTGCAACTAATGAAAAACTGTTTTTT,CASSWGTAATNEKLFF
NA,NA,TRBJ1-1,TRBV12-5,TGTGCTAGTGGACTAACAAGAAACACTGAAGCTTTCTTT,CASGLTRNTEAFF
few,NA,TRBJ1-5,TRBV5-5,TGTGCCAGCAGCGGGGGGACGGAGGGCGCTCTAAGGGGCAATCAGCCCCAGCATTTT,CASSGGTEGALRGNQPQHF
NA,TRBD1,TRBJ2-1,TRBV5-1,TGCGCCAGCAGCTCGACAGGGGCAGGGTTTGAGCAGTTCTTC,CASSSTGAGFEQFF
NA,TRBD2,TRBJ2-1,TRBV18,TGTGCCAGCTCACCTAGCGGGAGTTTGAATGAGCAGTTCTTC,CASSPSGSLNEQFF
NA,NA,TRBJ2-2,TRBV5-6,TGTGCCAGCAGTGGGGCAGGGGAGTCCGGGGAGCTGTTTTTT,CASSGAGESGELFF
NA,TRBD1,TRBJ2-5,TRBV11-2,TGTGCCAGCAGCTTAGATGATAGACAGGGGGAAGAGACCCAGTACTTC,CASSLDDRQGEETQYF
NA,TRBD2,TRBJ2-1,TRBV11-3,TGTGCCAGCAGCTTAGTGAGCGGGAGTTTGATCACTGAGCAGTTCTTC,CASSLVSGSLITEQFF
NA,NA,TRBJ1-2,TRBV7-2,TGTGCCAGCAGCTTAGAGGACGGCAGCCCCTATGGCTACACCTTC,CASSLEDGSPYGYTF
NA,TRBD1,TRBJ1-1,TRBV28,TGTGCCAGCAGGGGAACAGGGGGCTCCGAAGGAACTGAAGCTTTCTTT,CASRGTGGSEGTEAFF